The 12 T cell receptor beta chains below were found in one sample sequenced in a study of blood T cell repertoires in COVID-19. Data came from immunoSEQ multiplex PCR; TCRdb stores just in-frame clones and leaves some out. The data show under 200,000 clones, around three quarters seen once. The sample comprised PBMCs or T cells enriched from blood (not recorded which). The source is a woman aged 65 to 85 in a cohort exposed to, infected with or recovered from COVID-19 (not recorded which).

This clone appeared a few times. The chain links TRBV5-4 to TRBJ1-5, with TRBD1 matching 9 bases. The junction had 6 bases not matched to a gene; V was cut back by 4 bases and J by 7 bases. This CDR3 is 14 amino acids long. Germline CDR1 reads SGHNT; CDR2 reads YYREEE (reference sequence). CDR3 DNA: TGTGCCAGCAGCCACGAGGGACAGGGCCAGCCCCAGCATTTT. Translated, it gives CASSHEGQGQPQHF.

V and J are TRBV5-1 and TRBJ1-1, with TRBD1 as a possible D gene (6 bases). Germline V gene sequence: CDR1 SGHRS, CDR2 YFSETQ. The CDR3 totals 14 residues. V lost 5 bases, J lost 1 base, and 12 bases lay in between. The CDR3 region has the DNA TGCGCCAGCAGAGCGCAGGGGCGGAACACTGAAGCTTTCTTT. As protein: CASRAQGRNTEAFF.

V gene TRBV28 combines with J gene TRBJ2-5; D perhaps matches TRBD2 (6 bases). The germline V gene has CDR1 MDHEN and CDR2 SYDVKM. V lost 4 bases to trimming and J lost 5 bases, with 17 bases between them. This CDR3 contains 15 residues. CDR3 amino acids: CASSSPLGGGETQYF. The CDR3 DNA reads TGTGCCAGCAGTTCGCCCCTGGGGGGTGGGGAGACCCAGTACTTC. Drawing the rest from reference TRBV28 and TRBJ2-5, the complete variable domain is DVKVTQSSRYLVKRTGEKVFLECVQDMDHENMFWYRQDPGLGLRLIYFSYDVKMKEKGDIPEGYSVSREKKERFSLILESASTNQTSMYLCASSSPLGGGETQYFGPGTRLLVL.

A single count supports this clone. The chain has TRBV28 and TRBJ1-3, with a possible D match to TRBD1 (6 bases). The V gene lost 6 bases and the J gene lost 8 bases, with 14 bases spanning the gap. Germline assignment: CDR1 MDHEN and CDR2 SYDVKM. CDR3 length: 13 amino acids. The CDR3 region has the DNA TGTGCCAGCAGCCGGACAGTCGTGGACACCATATATTTT. Residues: CASSRTVVDTIYF.

The V and J genes are TRBV11-1 and TRBJ2-3; 7 bases align to TRBD1. Germline trimming cut 5 bases from V and 0 bases from J; bases unmatched to any gene: 2. This CDR3 region has 14 residues. The germline gives CDR1 SGHAT, CDR2 FQDESV (reference sequence). Here the CDR3 reads CASSPGQSTDTQYF. In nucleotides, the CDR3 is TGTGCCAGCAGCCCGGGACAGAGCACAGATACGCAGTATTTT.

The chain recombines TRBV6-4 with TRBJ1-5; no definite D call. The ends were cut back, 4 bases at V and 6 bases at J, with 10 bases in the middle. Per the germline V gene, CDR1 is MRHNA and CDR2 is SNTAGT. The CDR3 spans 13 residues. The chain's CDR3 is CASSVREGQPQHF. The CDR3, as DNA: TGTGCCAGCAGTGTCCGGGAGGGTCAGCCCCAGCATTTT.

The rearrangement uses TRBV7-8 and TRBJ2-7, with 15 bases matching TRBD2. Germline loops: CDR1 SGHVS, CDR2 FQNEAQ. The V gene end was trimmed by 5 bases and the J gene end by 4 bases; junction bases not matched to a gene: 12. CDR3 length: 18 amino acids. CDR3 in DNA: TGTGCCAGCAGCCCGGGACTAGCGGGAGGACTAGGGTCGTACGAGCAGTACTTC. It translates to CASSPGLAGGLGSYEQYF.

CDR3 amino acids: CASRSLYSGRRNEQFF. In DNA, the CDR3 is TGTGCCAGCAGATCCTTATATAGCGGGAGGCGGAATGAGCAGTTCTTC. The chain is built from TRBV2 and TRBJ2-1; 10 nucleotides line up with TRBD2. The CDR3 totals 16 residues. With 6 bases clipped from V and 7 bases from J, the junction kept 12 bases outside the gene matches. Looked up from germline, CDR1 is SNHLY and CDR2 is FYNNEI.

This chain links TRBV28 with TRBJ1-2; TRBD1 matches at 7 bases. There are 14 residues in the CDR3. Per germline, CDR1 MDHEN and CDR2 SYDVKM. J was trimmed by 0 bases and V by 5 bases; bases with no gene match: 3. This CDR3 reads CASSGGTANYGYTF. CDR3 sequence (DNA): TGTGCCAGCAGTGGCGGGACAGCTAACTATGGCTACACCTTC.

The chain joins TRBV28 to TRBJ1-5, with D possibly matching TRBD1 (5 bases). V lost 7 bases and J 6 bases, leaving 10 bases between the germline ends. This CDR3 has 12 amino acids. The germline V gene encodes CDR1 MDHEN and CDR2 SYDVKM. CDR3 sequence (DNA): TGTGCCAGCAATTCAGGGCGTCAGCCCCAGCATTTT. It encodes CASNSGRQPQHF.

This chain links TRBV28 with TRBJ2-7; TRBD2 matches 9 bases. The CDR3 runs to 16 residues. V lost 4 bases and J lost 4; bases outside the gene matches: 11. The germline CDR1 and CDR2 sequences are MDHEN and SYDVKM. The CDR3 here is CASSSINSGSVYEQYF. As DNA, the CDR3 is TGTGCCAGCAGTTCAATAAATAGCGGGAGTGTTTACGAGCAGTACTTC.

The chain has TRBV6-5 and TRBJ2-1; 7 nucleotides match TRBD2. The CDR3 spans 15 residues. In germline, CDR1 is MNHEY, CDR2 SVGAGI. Unmatched junction bases numbered 2, after V lost 2 bases and J lost 1 base. The CDR3 protein is CASSYGGVSYNEQFF. The CDR3 region has the DNA TGTGCCAGCAGTTACGGGGGGGTTTCCTACAATGAGCAGTTCTTC.